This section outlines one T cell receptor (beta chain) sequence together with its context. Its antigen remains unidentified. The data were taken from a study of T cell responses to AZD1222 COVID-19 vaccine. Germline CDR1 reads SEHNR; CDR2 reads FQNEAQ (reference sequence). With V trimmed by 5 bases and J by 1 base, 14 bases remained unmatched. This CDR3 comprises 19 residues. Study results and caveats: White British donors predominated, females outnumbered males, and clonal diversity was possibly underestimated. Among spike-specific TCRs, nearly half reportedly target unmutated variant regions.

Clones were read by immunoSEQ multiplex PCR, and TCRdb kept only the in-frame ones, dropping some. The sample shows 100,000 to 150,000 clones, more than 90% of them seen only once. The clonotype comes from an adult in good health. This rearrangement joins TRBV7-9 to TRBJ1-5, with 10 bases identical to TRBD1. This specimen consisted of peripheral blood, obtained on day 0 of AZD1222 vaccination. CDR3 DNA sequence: TGTGCCAGCAGCCCGGAAGGGACAGGGGTGGGTAAAAGCAATCAGCCCCAGCATTTT. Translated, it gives CASSPEGTGVGKSNQPQHF.